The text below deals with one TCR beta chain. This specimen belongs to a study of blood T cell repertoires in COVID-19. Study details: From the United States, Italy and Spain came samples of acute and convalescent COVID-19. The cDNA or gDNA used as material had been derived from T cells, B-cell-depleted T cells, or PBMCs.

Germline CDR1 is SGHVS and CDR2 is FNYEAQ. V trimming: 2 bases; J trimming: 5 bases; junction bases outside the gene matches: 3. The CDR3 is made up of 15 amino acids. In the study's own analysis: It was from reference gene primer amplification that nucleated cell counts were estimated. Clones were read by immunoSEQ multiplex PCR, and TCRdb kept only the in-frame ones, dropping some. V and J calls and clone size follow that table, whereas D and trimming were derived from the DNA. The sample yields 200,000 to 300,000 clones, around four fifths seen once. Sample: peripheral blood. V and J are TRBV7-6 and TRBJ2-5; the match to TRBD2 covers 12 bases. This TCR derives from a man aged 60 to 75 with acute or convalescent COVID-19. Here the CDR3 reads CASSLRTSGKETQYF. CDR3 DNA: TGTGCCAGCAGCTTAAGGACTAGCGGGAAGGAGACCCAGTACTTC.